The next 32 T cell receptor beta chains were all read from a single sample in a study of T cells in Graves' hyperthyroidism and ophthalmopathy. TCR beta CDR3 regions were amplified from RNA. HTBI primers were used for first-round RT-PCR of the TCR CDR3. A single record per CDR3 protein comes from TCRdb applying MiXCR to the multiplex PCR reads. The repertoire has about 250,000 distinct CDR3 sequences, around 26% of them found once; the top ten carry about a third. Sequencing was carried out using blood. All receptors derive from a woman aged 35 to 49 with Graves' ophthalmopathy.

CDR3 sequence (DNA): TGTGCCATTCCGACAGTATCTGGAAACACCATATATTTT. Protein: CAIPTVSGNTIYF. The gene calls are TRBV6-1 and TRBJ1-3, with D tentatively TRBD1 (5 bases). The V and J ends lost 10 bases and 1 base respectively, with 11 bases between them. This CDR3 is 13 amino acids long. Germline V CDR1 and CDR2: MNHNS, SASEGT.

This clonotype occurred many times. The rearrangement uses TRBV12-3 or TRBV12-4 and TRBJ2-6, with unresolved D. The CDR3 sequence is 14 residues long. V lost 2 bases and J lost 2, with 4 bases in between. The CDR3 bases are TGTGCCAGCAGTTTAAGGGCTGGGGCCAACGTCCTGACTTTC. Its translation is CASSLRAGANVLTF.

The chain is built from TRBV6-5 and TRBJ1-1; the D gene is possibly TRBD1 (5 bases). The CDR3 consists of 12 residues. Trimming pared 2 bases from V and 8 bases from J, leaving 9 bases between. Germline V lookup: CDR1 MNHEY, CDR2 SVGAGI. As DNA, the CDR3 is TGTGCCAGCAGTTACCGACAGATCGAAGCTTTCTTT. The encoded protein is CASSYRQIEAFF.

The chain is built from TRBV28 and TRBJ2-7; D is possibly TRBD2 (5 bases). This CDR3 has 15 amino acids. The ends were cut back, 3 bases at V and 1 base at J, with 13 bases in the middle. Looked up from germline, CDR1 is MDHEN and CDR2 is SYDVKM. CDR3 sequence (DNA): TGTGCCAGCAGTTTTTTTAGCGCTTCATCCTACGAGCAGTACTTC. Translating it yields CASSFFSASSYEQYF.

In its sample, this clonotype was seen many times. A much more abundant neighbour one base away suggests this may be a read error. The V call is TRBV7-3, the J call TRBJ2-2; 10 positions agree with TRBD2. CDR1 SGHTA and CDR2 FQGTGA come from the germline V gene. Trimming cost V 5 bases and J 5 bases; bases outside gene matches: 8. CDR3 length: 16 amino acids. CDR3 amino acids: CASSPGISGRTGELFF. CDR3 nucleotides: TGTGCCAGCAGCCCAGGGATTAGCGGGAGGACCGGGGAGCTGTTTTTT.

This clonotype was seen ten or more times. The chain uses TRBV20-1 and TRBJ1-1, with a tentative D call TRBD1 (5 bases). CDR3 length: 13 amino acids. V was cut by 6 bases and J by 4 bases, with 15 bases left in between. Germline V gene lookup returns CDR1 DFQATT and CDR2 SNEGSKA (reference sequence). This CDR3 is CSALPAGTTEAFF. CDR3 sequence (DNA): TGCAGTGCCCTTCCCGCAGGGACCACTGAAGCTTTCTTT.

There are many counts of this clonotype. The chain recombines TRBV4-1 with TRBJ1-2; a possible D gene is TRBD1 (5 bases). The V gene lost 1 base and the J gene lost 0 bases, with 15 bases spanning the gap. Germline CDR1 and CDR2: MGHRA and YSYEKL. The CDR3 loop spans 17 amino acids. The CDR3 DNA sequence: TGCGCCAGCAGCCAAGGAGACAGTTTTTTGGCTAACTATGGCTACACCTTC. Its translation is CASSQGDSFLANYGYTF.

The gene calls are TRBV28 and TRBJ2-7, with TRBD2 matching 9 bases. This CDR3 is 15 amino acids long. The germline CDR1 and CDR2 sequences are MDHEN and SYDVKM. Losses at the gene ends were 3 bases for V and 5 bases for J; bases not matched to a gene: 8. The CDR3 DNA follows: TGTGCCAGCAGTTTTCTCAGCGGGAGGTGGAACGAGCAGTACTTC. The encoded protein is CASSFLSGRWNEQYF.

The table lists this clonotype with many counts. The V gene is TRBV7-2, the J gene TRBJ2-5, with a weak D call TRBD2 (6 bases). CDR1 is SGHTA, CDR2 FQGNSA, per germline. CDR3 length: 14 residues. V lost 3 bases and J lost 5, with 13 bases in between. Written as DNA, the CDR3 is TGTGCCAGCAGCTTGTTTAGCGGTGTCGAGACCCAGTACTTC. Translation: CASSLFSGVETQYF.

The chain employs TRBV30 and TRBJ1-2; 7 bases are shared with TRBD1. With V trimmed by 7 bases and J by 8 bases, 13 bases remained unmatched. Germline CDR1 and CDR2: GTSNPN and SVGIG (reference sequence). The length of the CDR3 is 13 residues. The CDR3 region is CAYLAGQSGGYTF. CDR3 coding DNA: TGTGCCTACCTTGCGGGACAGAGCGGGGGCTACACCTTC.

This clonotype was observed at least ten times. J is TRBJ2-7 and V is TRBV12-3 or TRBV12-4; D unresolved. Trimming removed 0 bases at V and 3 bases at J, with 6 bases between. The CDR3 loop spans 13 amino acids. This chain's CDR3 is CASSLAPDYEQYF. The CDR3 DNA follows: TGTGCCAGCAGTTTAGCTCCTGACTACGAGCAGTACTTC.

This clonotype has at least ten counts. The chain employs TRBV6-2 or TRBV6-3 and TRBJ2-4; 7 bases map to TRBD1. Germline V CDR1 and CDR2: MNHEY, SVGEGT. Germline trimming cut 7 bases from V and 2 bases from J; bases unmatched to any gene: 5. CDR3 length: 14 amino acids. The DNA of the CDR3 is TGTGCCAGCACTCCGACAGGGCCCAAAAACATTCAGTACTTC. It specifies CASTPTGPKNIQYF.

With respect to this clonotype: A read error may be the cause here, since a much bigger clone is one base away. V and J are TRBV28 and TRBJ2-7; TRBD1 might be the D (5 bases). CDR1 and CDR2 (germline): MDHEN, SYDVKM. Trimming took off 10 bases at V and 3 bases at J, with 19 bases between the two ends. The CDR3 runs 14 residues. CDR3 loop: CAIRHPDTDYEQYF. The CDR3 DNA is TGTGCCATTAGACACCCGGACACGGACTACGAGCAGTACTTC.

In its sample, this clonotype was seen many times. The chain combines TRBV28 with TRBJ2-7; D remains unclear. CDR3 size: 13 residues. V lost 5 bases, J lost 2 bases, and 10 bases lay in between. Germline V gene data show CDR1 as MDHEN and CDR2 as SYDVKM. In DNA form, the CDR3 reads TGTGCCAGCAGTCCGACACTTACCTACGAGCAGTACTTC. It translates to CASSPTLTYEQYF.

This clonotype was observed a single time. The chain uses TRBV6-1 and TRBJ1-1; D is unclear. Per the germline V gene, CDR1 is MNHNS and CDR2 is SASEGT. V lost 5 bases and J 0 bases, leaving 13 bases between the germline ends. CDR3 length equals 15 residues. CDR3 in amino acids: CASSPGSVVNTEAFF. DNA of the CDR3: TGTGCCAGCAGTCCAGGATCAGTTGTGAACACTGAAGCTTTCTTT.

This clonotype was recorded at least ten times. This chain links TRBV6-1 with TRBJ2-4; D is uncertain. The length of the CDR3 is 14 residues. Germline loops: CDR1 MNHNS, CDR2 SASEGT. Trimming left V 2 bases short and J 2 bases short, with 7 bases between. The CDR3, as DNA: TGTGCCAGCAGTGAATTGGGTACCAAAAACATTCAGTACTTC. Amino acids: CASSELGTKNIQYF.

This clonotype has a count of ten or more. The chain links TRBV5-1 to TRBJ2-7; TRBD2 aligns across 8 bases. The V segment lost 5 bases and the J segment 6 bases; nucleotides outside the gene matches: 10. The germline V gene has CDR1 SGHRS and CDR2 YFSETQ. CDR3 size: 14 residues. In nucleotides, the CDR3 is TGCGCCAGCAGGTTACTAGCGGAGCTCCCCGAGCAGTACTTC. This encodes CASRLLAELPEQYF.

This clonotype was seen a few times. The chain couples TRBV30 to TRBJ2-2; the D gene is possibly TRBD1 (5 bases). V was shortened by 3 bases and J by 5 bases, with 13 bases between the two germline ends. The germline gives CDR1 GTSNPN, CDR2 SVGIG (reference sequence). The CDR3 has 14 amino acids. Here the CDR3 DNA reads TGTGCCTGGAGGGGTATCCAGGGTACCGGGGAGCTGTTTTTT. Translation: CAWRGIQGTGELFF.

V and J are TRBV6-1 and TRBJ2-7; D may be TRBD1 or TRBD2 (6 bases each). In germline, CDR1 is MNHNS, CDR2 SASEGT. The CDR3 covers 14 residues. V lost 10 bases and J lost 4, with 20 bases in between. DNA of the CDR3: TGTGCCACCACGGAGCCCGGGGGCAGGTACGAGCAGTACTTC. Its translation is CATTEPGGRYEQYF.

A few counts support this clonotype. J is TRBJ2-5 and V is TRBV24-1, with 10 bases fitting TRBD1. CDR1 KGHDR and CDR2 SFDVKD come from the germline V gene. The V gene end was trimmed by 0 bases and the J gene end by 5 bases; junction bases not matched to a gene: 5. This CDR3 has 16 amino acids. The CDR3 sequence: CATSDLTQDRGETQYF. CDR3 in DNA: TGTGCCACCAGTGATTTGACACAGGACAGGGGGGAGACCCAGTACTTC.

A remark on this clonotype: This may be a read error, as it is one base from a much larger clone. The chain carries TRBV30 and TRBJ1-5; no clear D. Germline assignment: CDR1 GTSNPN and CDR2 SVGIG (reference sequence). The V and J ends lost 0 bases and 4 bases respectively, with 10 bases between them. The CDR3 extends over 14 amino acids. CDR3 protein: CAWSVGLTNQPQHF. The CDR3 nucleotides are TGTGCCTGGAGTGTAGGACTGACGAATCAGCCCCAGCATTTT.

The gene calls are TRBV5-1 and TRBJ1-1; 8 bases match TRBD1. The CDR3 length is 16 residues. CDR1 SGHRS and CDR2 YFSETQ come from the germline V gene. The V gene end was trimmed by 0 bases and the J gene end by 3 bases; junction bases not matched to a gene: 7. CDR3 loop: CASSLEAGGLDTEAFF. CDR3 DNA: TGCGCCAGCAGCTTGGAGGCAGGGGGCCTGGACACTGAAGCTTTCTTT.

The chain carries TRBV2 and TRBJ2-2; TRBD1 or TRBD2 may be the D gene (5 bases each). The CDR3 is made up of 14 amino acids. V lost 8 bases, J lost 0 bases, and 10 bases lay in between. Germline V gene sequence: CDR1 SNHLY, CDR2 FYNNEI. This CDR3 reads CASGGRANTGELFF. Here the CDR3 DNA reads TGTGCCAGCGGGGGAAGGGCGAACACCGGGGAGCTGTTTTTT.

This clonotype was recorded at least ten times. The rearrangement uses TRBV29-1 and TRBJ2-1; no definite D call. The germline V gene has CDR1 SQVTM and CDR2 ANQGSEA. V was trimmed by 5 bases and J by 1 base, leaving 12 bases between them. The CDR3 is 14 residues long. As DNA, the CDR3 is TGCAGCGTTCCATCCCCCGGGTCCTACAATGAGCAGTTCTTC. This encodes CSVPSPGSYNEQFF.

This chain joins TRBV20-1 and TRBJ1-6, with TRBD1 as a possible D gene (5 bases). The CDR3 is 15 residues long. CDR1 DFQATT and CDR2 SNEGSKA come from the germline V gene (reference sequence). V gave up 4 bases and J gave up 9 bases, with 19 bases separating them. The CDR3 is CSATPTDLTGSPLHF. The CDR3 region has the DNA TGCAGTGCTACCCCGACAGACTTGACGGGTTCACCCCTCCACTTT.

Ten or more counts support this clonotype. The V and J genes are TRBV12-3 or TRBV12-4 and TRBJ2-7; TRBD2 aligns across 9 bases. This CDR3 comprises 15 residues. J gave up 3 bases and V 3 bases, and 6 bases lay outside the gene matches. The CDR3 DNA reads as TGTGCCAGCAGTTTTCTAGCGGGAAAGGGCTACGAGCAGTACTTC. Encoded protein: CASSFLAGKGYEQYF.

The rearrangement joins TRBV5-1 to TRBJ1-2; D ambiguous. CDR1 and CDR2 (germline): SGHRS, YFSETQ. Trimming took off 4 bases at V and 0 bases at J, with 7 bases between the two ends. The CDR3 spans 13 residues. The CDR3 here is CASSAEANYGYTF. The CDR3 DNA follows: TGCGCCAGCAGCGCGGAGGCTAACTATGGCTACACCTTC. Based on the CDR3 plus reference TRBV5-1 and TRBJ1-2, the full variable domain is KAGVTQTPRYLIKTRGQQVTLSCSPISGHRSVSWYQQTPGQGLQFLFEYFSETQRNKGNFPGRFSGRQFSNSRSEMNVSTLELGDSALYLCASSAEANYGYTFGSGTRLTVV.

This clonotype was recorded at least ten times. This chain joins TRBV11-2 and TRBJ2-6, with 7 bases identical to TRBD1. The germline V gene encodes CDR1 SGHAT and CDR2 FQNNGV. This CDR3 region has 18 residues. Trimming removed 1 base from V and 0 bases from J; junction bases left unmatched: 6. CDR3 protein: CASSLGDSLFSGANVLTF. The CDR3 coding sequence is TGTGCCAGCAGCTTAGGGGACAGTCTGTTCTCTGGGGCCAACGTCCTGACTTTC.

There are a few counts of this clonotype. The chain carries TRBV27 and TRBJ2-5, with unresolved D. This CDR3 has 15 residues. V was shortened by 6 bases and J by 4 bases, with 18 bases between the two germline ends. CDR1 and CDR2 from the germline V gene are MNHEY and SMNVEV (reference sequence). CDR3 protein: CASSPSWLSGETQYF. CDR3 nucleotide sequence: TGTGCCAGCAGCCCGTCTTGGCTTTCAGGAGAGACCCAGTACTTC.

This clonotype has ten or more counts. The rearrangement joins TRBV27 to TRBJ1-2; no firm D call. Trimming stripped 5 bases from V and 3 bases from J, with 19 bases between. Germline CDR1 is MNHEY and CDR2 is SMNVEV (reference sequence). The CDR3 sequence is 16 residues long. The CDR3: CASSPSMAYDHYGYTF. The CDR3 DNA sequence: TGTGCCAGCAGTCCCTCTATGGCTTATGACCACTATGGCTACACCTTC.

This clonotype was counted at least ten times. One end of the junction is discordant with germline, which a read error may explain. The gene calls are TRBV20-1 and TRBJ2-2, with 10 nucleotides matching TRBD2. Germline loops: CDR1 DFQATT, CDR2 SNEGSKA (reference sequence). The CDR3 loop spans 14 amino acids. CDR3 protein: CSARGTSETGELFF. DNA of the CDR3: TGCAGTGCCAGAGGGACTAGCGAAACCGGGGAGCTGTTTTTT.

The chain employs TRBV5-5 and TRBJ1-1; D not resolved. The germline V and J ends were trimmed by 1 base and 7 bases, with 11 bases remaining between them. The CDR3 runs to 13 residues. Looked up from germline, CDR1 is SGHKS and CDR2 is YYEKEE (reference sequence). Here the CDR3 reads CASSLTWAREAFF. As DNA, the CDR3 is TGTGCCAGCAGCTTGACTTGGGCTCGTGAAGCTTTCTTT.